These 26 T cell receptor beta chains originate from one sample sequenced in a study of vaccination and CD4 T cells after COVID-19. Sequencing of the DNA from cultured CD4+ T cells was carried out with the Oncomine TCR Beta short-read assay. Each CDR3 protein gets one entry after TCRdb re-called the PCR reads with MiXCR. The sample shows about 14,000 distinct CDR3 sequences, approximately 55% of them seen only once. The treatment is: roughly 11-day PBMC culture with coronavirus spike peptide pools or control peptides (ViraFEST assay). No cognate antigen is known for these TCRs. Material: CD4+ T cells from blood, cultured in vitro, obtained before SARS-CoV-2 vaccination. The receptors derive from a human donor who had recovered from COVID-19.

V usage is TRBV9 and J usage is TRBJ2-1; D remains unclear. V was trimmed by 3 bases and J by 3 bases, leaving 16 bases between them. CDR3 size: 16 residues. Germline V gene lookup returns CDR1 SGDLS and CDR2 YYNGEE. CDR3 nucleotides: TGTGCCAGCAGCGCCGACCAGGCGCTCCTCTACAATGAGCAGTTCTTC. Amino acid sequence: CASSADQALLYNEQFF.

The J gene is TRBJ1-2, the V gene TRBV29-1, with D unresolved. Trimming removed 2 bases from V and 2 bases from J, with 9 bases in between. The CDR3 runs 13 residues. Germline V gene data show CDR1 as SQVTM and CDR2 as ANQGSEA. This CDR3 reads CSVESSRNYGYTF. CDR3 in DNA: TGCAGCGTTGAATCTTCCAGGAACTATGGCTACACCTTC.

In DNA, the CDR3 is TGCGCCAGCAGCCCGACAGGGACGAGCAATCAGCCCCAGCATTTT. It encodes CASSPTGTSNQPQHF. The genes are TRBV5-1 and TRBJ1-5; TRBD1 aligns across 7 bases. The germline V gene encodes CDR1 SGHRS and CDR2 YFSETQ. There are 15 residues in the CDR3. V shed 4 bases, J shed 1 base, and the junction held 5 bases outside the gene matches.

CDR3 in amino acids: CSARRGTSASQETQYF. The CDR3 DNA sequence: TGCAGTGCTAGAAGGGGGACTAGCGCATCCCAAGAGACCCAGTACTTC. The chain has TRBV20-1 and TRBJ2-5, with 10 bases matching TRBD2. Germline lookup yields CDR1 DFQATT and CDR2 SNEGSKA (reference sequence). V lost 2 bases to trimming and J lost 1 base; unmatched junction nucleotides: 7. The CDR3 loop spans 16 amino acids.

The chain joins TRBV19 to TRBJ2-3; 10 nucleotides agree with TRBD1. This CDR3 is 14 amino acids long. With 8 bases clipped from V and 3 bases from J, the junction kept 5 bases outside the gene matches. Germline CDR1 is LNHDA and CDR2 is SQIVND (reference sequence). DNA of the CDR3: TGTGCCAGTCAGGACAGGGGGAGAACAGATACGCAGTATTTT. Its translation: CASQDRGRTDTQYF.

With regard to this clonotype: At one end the junction does not follow the germline gene, possibly because of a read error. The chain links TRBV7-2 to TRBJ2-5; no clear D gene. CDR3 length: 12 residues. The V gene's germline CDR1 is SGHTA and CDR2 FQGNSA. The CDR3 DNA reads TGTGCCAGCAGCTTAGCGTCCGAGACCCAGTACTTT. It is translated as CASSLASETQYF.

The chain employs TRBV7-2 and TRBJ2-2; 8 positions agree with TRBD2. Germline CDR1 reads SGHTA; CDR2 reads FQGNSA. The trim removed 1 base at V and 2 bases at J, leaving 3 bases unmatched. The length of the CDR3 is 16 residues. CDR3: CASSLVGTRNTGELFF. The CDR3 DNA sequence: TGTGCCAGCAGCTTAGTTGGGACTAGAAACACCGGGGAGCTGTTTTTT.

The chain links TRBV20-1 to TRBJ2-3; 7 bases agree with TRBD2. The CDR3 runs 13 residues. Germline V gene sequence: CDR1 DFQATT, CDR2 SNEGSKA (reference sequence). Trimming took 5 bases from V and 2 from J; bases not matched to a gene: 4. The CDR3 sequence is CSAFLAATDTQYF. CDR3 nucleotides: TGCAGTGCTTTTCTAGCGGCCACAGATACGCAGTATTTT.

The rearrangement uses TRBV7-8 and TRBJ2-2; no definite D call. The V gene's germline CDR1 is SGHVS and CDR2 FQNEAQ. The CDR3 totals 16 residues. The V and J ends lost 1 base and 2 bases respectively, with 11 bases between them. The CDR3 DNA reads TGTGCCAGCAGCTTAGATCCTCCCTCTAACACCGGGGAGCTGTTTTTT. It translates to CASSLDPPSNTGELFF.

The chain uses TRBV6-1 and TRBJ2-3; 9 positions agree with TRBD2. The CDR3 extends over 14 amino acids. V shed 6 bases and J 2 bases; nucleotides not matched to a gene: 3. Germline V gene sequence: CDR1 MNHNS, CDR2 SASEGT. This CDR3 reads CASRRTSATDTQYF. The CDR3 nucleotides are TGTGCCAGCAGAAGGACTAGCGCCACAGATACGCAGTATTTT.

This clonotype was found a few times. The chain employs TRBV28 and TRBJ2-7; D might be TRBD1 (5 bases). The germline CDR1 and CDR2 sequences are MDHEN and SYDVKM. Trimming cost V 6 bases and J 3 bases, with 18 bases left between them. The CDR3 has 15 amino acids. CDR3 in amino acids: CASSPWPAGRYEQYF. The CDR3 nucleotides read TGTGCCAGCAGCCCCTGGCCCGCAGGGCGCTACGAGCAGTACTTC.

This clonotype was found a few times. The chain recombines TRBV20-1 with TRBJ1-1, with D tentatively TRBD1 (6 bases). Germline CDR1 and CDR2: DFQATT and SNEGSKA (reference sequence). CDR3 length equals 14 residues. Trimming took off 0 bases at V and 2 bases at J, with 10 bases between the two ends. CDR3 DNA: TGCAGTGCTAGAGATGGACAGATCAACACTGAAGCTTTCTTT. Translating it yields CSARDGQINTEAFF.

In this sample, this clonotype turned up a few times. The chain uses TRBV20-1 and TRBJ2-2; TRBD1 might be the D (6 bases). V was pared by 5 bases and J by 5 bases, with 12 bases between. The CDR3 loop spans 13 amino acids. From germline, CDR1 is DFQATT and CDR2 SNEGSKA (reference sequence). The CDR3 DNA sequence: TGCAGTGCTCCCCAGGGGTATACCGGGGAGCTGTTTTTT. Translation: CSAPQGYTGELFF.

Only a few counts were recorded for this clonotype. This chain connects TRBV6-1 to TRBJ1-3; TRBD1 matches at 8 bases. V dropped 6 bases and J dropped 2; count of bases not matched to a gene: 6. This CDR3 spans 15 amino acids. Germline V CDR1 and CDR2: MNHNS, SASEGT. CDR3: CASSDRGLTGNTIYF. The CDR3 bases are TGTGCCAGCAGCGACAGGGGATTGACTGGAAACACCATATATTTT.

The rearrangement links TRBV6-2 or TRBV6-3 to TRBJ2-7, with D possibly being TRBD1 (6 bases). V was pared by 2 bases and J by 0 bases, with 14 bases between. This CDR3 contains 16 residues. Germline-derived CDR1 and CDR2 are MNHEY and SVGEGT. The CDR3 sequence: CASSYGQGSFSYEQYF. The CDR3 DNA sequence: TGTGCCAGCAGTTACGGGCAGGGGTCATTCTCCTACGAGCAGTACTTC.

The chain carries TRBV7-8 and TRBJ2-7; TRBD2 aligns across 11 bases. CDR3 length: 15 amino acids. In germline, CDR1 is SGHVS, CDR2 FQNEAQ. V shed 5 bases and J 2 bases; nucleotides not matched to a gene: 5. The CDR3 spells CASSLGTSGTYEQYF. For the CDR3, the DNA is TGTGCCAGCAGCCTGGGGACTAGCGGTACCTACGAGCAGTACTTC.

This chain uses TRBV30 with TRBJ2-3, with 8 bases matching TRBD2. V was pared by 4 bases and J by 1 base, with 10 bases of the junction left unmatched. Looked up from germline, CDR1 is GTSNPN and CDR2 is SVGIG (reference sequence). This CDR3 is 16 amino acids long. CDR3 protein: CAWIRGGGPGTDTQYF. The CDR3 DNA sequence: TGTGCCTGGATTCGGGGGGGAGGGCCGGGCACAGATACGCAGTATTTT.

V gene TRBV6-2 or TRBV6-3 combines with J gene TRBJ1-2; no reliable D call. There are 14 residues in the CDR3. The V gene's germline CDR1 is MNHEY and CDR2 SVGEGT. V gave up 0 bases and J gave up 5 bases, with 10 bases separating them. The CDR3 here is CASSYSSEAYGYTF. The CDR3 DNA sequence: TGTGCCAGCAGTTACTCATCGGAGGCTTATGGCTACACCTTC.

This clonotype was picked up one time. The chain has TRBV4-1 and TRBJ2-1, with 11 bases that match TRBD2. Germline lookup yields CDR1 MGHRA and CDR2 YSYEKL. V gave up 1 base and J gave up 0 bases; unmatched junction bases: 5. The CDR3 spans 18 residues. Written as DNA, the CDR3 is TGCGCCAGCAGCCAAGCCTTCGGACTAGCGGGCTCCTACAATGAGCAGTTCTTC. It specifies CASSQAFGLAGSYNEQFF.

This clonotype was seen only a few times. The chain is built from TRBV20-1 and TRBJ2-5; D gene uncertain. V was shortened by 3 bases and J by 5 bases, with 10 bases between the two germline ends. Germline V gene sequence: CDR1 DFQATT, CDR2 SNEGSKA (reference sequence). This CDR3 has 12 amino acids. The CDR3 coding sequence is TGCAGTGCTAGTTCCGTCTCGGAGACCCAGTACTTC. It translates to CSASSVSETQYF.

The genes are TRBV20-1 and TRBJ1-3; D remains ambiguous. V lost 4 bases to trimming and J lost 4 bases, with 11 bases between them. Germline V gene sequence: CDR1 DFQATT, CDR2 SNEGSKA (reference sequence). CDR3 length: 13 residues. CDR3 bases: TGCAGTGCTACGCGTGCAGGAGGAAACACCATATATTTT. Protein product: CSATRAGGNTIYF.

To note about this clonotype: Germline and junction disagree at one end, which may indicate a read error. The gene calls are TRBV7-9 and TRBJ2-3, with 11 positions matching TRBD2. This CDR3 is built from 13 residues. Germline V gene data show CDR1 as SEHNR and CDR2 as FQNEAQ (reference sequence). For the CDR3, the DNA is TGTGCCAGCAGCTTAGCCGAGGGACTAGCGGACGTCTTT. Protein sequence: CASSLAEGLADVF.

The chain is built from TRBV10-3 and TRBJ2-3; D is uncertain. CDR3 length: 14 residues. Germline assignment: CDR1 ENHRY and CDR2 SYGVKD. Trimming left V 0 bases short and J 4 bases short, with 8 bases between. CDR3 residues: CAISESPEADTQYF. In nucleotides, the CDR3 is TGTGCCATCAGTGAGTCCCCAGAAGCAGATACGCAGTATTTT.

The V and J genes are TRBV19 and TRBJ2-7; TRBD1 is a possible D gene (5 bases). Trimming removed 8 bases at V and 0 bases at J, with 26 bases between. This CDR3 has 18 residues. CDR1 is LNHDA, CDR2 SQIVND, per germline (reference sequence). The CDR3 DNA follows: TGTGCCAGTCCTCCCCTTTACGGTCCCCAGGGAAGCTCCTACGAGCAGTACTTC. Translation gives CASPPLYGPQGSSYEQYF.

This clonotype was seen a few times. This chain uses TRBV15 with TRBJ1-2, with a weak D call TRBD1 (5 bases). V was cut by 3 bases and J by 4 bases, with 21 bases left in between. The CDR3 extends over 17 amino acids. Germline CDR1 reads LNHNV; CDR2 reads YYDKDF (reference sequence). The CDR3 DNA is TGTGCCACCAGCAGTCTCCCGGGGGGTAAAGCGGTCTATGGCTACACCTTC. This sequence encodes CATSSLPGGKAVYGYTF. Combining the CDR3 with reference TRBV15 and TRBJ1-2 gives the whole variable domain DAMVIQNPRYQVTQFGKPVTLSCSQTLNHNVMYWYQQKSSQAPKLLFHYYDKDFNNEADTPDNFQSRRPNTSFCFLDIRSPGLGDTAMYLCATSSLPGGKAVYGYTFGSGTRLTVV.

The genes are TRBV19 and TRBJ2-5; D is tentatively TRBD1 or TRBD2 (7 bases each). Germline V gives CDR1 LNHDA, CDR2 SQIVND (reference sequence). Trimming took off 8 bases at V and 4 bases at J, with 17 bases between the two ends. The CDR3 runs 14 residues. The CDR3 region has the DNA TGTGCCAGTCGCCGACAGGGAGGGGGAGAGACCCAGTACTTC. It yields the protein CASRRQGGGETQYF. The full variable domain, completed using reference TRBV19 and TRBJ2-5, is DGGITQSPKYLFRKEGQNVTLSCEQNLNHDAMYWYRQDPGQGLRLIYYSQIVNDFQKGDIAEGYSVSREKKESFPLTVTSAQKNPTAFYLCASRRQGGGETQYFGPGTRLLVL.